The 3 T cell receptor beta chains given below trace back to one sample, sequenced in a study of shared clonotypes between healthy human individuals. Profiling relied on immunoSEQ multiplex PCR, and the TCRdb table lists in-frame clones only, not all of them. The sample has over 2 million clones; 85% to 95% are singletons. The specimen sequenced was naive CD4+ T cells sorted from blood. The subset was: CD45RA+ positively selected. These receptors all stem from a man aged 18 to 29 in good health.

J is TRBJ2-7 and V is TRBV6-6, with 9 bases matching TRBD2. Trimming took 2 bases from V and 7 from J; bases not matched to a gene: 6. This CDR3 spans 14 amino acids. The germline gives CDR1 MNHNY, CDR2 SVGAGI (reference sequence). The CDR3 DNA reads TGTGCCAGCAGTTACCTCGGACTAGCGCGTGAGCAGTACTTC. This encodes CASSYLGLAREQYF.

V gene TRBV9 combines with J gene TRBJ2-1; D not certain. Deletions cut 4 bases from V and 7 bases from J, with 6 bases between. This CDR3 comprises 11 residues. Germline V lookup: CDR1 SGDLS, CDR2 YYNGEE. The CDR3 region is CASSTRNEQFF. The CDR3 DNA reads as TGTGCCAGCAGCACGAGAAATGAGCAGTTCTTC. The full variable domain, rest sourced from reference TRBV9 and TRBJ2-1, is DSGVTQTPKHLITATGQRVTLRCSPRSGDLSVYWYQQSLDQGLQFLIQYYNGEERAKGNILERFSAQQFPDLHSELNLSSLELGDSALYFCASSTRNEQFFGPGTRLTVL.

This clone was counted a single time. The chain combines TRBV6-6 with TRBJ1-1, with a tentative D call TRBD1 (5 bases). Deletions cut 6 bases from V and 1 base from J, with 12 bases between. Germline assignment: CDR1 MNHNY and CDR2 SVGAGI (reference sequence). This CDR3 contains 14 residues. The CDR3 sequence is CASRGRATNTEAFF. CDR3 sequence (DNA): TGTGCCAGCAGGGGGCGGGCTACGAACACTGAAGCTTTCTTT.